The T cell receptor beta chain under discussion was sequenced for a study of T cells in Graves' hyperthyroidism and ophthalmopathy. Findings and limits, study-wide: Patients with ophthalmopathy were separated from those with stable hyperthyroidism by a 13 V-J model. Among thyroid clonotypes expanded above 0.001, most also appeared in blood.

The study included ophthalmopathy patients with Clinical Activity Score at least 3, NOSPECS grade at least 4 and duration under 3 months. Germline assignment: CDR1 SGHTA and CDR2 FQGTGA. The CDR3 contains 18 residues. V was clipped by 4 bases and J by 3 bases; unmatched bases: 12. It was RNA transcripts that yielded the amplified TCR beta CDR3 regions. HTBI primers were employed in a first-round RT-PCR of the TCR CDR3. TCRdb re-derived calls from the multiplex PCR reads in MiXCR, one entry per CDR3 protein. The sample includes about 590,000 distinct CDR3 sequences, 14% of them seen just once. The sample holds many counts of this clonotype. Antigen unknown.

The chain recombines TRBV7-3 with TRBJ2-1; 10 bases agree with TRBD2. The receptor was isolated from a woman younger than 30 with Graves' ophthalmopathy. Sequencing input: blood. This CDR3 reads CASSSGGLAGAHYNEQFF. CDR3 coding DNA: TGTGCCAGCAGCTCGGGGGGGCTAGCGGGAGCTCACTACAATGAGCAGTTCTTC.